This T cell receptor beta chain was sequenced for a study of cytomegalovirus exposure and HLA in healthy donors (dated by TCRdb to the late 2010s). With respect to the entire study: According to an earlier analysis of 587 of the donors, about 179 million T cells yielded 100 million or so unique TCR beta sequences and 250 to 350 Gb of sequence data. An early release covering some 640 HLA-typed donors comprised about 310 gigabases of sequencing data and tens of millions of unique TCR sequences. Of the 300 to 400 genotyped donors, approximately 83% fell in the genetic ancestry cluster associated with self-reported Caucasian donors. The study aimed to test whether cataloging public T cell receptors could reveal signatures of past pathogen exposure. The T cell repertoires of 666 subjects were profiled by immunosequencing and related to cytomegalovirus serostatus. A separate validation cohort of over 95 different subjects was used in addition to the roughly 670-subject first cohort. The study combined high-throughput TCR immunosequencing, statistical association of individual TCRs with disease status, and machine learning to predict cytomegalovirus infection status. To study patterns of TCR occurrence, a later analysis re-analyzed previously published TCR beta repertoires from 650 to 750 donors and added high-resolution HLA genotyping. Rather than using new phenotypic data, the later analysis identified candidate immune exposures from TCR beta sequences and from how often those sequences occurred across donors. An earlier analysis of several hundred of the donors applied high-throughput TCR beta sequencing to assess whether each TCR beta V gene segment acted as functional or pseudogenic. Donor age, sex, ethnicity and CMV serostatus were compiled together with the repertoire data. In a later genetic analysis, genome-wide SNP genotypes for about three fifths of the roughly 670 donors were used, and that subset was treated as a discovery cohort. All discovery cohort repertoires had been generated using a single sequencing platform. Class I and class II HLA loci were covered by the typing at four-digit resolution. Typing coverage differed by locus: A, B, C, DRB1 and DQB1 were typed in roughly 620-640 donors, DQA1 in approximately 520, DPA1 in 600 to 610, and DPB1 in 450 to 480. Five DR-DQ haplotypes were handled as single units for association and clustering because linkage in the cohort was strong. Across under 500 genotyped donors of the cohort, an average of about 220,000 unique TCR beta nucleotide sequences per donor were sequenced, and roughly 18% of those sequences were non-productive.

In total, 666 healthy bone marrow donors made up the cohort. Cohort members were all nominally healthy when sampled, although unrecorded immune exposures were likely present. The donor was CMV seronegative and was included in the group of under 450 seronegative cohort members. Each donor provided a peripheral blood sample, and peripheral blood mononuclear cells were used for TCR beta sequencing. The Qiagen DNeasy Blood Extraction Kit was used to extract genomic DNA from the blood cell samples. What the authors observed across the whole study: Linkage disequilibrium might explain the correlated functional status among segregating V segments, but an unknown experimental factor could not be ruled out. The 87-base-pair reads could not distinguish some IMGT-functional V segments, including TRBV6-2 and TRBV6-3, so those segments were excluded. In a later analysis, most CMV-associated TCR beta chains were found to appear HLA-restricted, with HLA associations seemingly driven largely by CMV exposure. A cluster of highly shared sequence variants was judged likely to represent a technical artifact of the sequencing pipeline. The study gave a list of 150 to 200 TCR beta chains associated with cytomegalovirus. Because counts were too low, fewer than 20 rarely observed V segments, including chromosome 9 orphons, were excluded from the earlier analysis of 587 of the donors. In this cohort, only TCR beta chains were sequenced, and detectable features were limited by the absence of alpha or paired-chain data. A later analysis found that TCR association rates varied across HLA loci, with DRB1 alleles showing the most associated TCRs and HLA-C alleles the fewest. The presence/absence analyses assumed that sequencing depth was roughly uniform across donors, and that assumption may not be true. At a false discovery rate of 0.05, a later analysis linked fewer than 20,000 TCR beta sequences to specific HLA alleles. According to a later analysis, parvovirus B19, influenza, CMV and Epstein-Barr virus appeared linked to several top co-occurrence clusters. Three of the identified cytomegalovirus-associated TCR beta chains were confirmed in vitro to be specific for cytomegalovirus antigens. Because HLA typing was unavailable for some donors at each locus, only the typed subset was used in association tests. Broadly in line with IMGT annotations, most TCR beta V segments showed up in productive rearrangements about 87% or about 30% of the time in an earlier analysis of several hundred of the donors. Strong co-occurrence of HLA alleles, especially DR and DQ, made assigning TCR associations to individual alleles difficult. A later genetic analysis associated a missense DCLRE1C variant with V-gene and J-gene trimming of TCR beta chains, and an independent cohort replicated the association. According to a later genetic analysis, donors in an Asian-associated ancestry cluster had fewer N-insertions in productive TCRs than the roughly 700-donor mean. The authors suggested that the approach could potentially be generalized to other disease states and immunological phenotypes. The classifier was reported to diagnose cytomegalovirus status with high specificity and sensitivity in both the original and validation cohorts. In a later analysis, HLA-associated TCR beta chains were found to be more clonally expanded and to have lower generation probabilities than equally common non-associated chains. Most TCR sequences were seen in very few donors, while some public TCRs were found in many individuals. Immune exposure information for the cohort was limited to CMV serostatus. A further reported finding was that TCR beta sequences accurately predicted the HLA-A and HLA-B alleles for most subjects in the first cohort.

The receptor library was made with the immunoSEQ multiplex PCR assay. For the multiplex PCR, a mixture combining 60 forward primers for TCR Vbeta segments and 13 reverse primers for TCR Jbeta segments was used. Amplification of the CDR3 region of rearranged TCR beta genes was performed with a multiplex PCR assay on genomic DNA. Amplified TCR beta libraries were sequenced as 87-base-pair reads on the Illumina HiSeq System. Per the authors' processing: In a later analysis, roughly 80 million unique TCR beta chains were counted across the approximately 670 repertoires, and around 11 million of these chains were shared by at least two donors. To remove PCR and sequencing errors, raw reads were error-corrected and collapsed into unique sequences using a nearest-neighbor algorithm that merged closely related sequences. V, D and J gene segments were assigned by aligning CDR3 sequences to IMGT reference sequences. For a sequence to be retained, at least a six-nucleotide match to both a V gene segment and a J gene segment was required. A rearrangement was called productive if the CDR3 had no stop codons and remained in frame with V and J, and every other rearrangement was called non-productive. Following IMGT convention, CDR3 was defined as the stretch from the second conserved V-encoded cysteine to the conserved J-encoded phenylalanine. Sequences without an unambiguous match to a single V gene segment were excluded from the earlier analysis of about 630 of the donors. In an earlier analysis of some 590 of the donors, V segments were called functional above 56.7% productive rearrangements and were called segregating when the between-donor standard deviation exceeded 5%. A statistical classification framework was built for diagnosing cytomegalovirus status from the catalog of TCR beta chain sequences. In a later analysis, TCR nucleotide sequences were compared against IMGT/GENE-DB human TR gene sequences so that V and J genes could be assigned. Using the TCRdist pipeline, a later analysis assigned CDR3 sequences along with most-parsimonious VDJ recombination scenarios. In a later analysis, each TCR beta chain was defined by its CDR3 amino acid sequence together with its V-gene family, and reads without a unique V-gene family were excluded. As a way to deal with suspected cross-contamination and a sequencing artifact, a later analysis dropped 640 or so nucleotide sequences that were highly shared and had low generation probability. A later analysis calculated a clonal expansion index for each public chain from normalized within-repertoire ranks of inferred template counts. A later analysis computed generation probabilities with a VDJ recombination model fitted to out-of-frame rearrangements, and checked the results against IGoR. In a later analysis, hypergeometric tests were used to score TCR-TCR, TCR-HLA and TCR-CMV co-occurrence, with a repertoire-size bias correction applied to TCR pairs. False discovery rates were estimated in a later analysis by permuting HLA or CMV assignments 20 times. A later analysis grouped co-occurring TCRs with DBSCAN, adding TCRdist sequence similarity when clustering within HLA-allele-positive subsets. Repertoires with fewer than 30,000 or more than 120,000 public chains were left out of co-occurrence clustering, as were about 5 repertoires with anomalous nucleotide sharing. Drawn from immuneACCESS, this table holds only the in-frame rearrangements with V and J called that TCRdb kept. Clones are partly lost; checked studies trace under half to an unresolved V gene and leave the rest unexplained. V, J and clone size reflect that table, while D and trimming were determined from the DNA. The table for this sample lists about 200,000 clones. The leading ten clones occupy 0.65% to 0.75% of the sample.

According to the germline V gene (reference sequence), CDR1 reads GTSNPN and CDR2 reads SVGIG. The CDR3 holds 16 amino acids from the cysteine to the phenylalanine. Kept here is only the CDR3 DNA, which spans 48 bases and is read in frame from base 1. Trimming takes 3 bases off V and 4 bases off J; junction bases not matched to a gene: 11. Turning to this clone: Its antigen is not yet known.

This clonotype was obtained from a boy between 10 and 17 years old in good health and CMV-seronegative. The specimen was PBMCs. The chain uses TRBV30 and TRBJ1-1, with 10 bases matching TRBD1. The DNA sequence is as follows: TGTGCCTGGAGCGGGAGACAGGGGGCGCGGAGCACTGAAGCTTTCTTT. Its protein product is CAWSGRQGARSTEAFF. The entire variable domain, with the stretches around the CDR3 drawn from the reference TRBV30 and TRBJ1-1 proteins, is SQTIHQWPATLVQPVGSPLSLECTVEGTSNPNLYWYRQAAGRGLQLLFYSVGIGQISSEVPQNLSASRPQDRQFILSSKKLLLSDSGFYLCAWSGRQGARSTEAFFGQGTRLTVV.